A selection of T cell receptor beta chains follows, all from one sample in a study of T cells in Graves' hyperthyroidism and ophthalmopathy. Each CDR3 protein is one row after TCRdb ran MiXCR on the multiplex PCR reads. The sample has 500,000 to 750,000 distinct CDR3 sequences; 15% to 19% are singletons. The sample consisted of blood. The receptors derive from a woman aged 25 to 39 with Graves' hyperthyroidism. Both conserved end residues are part of each CDR3. Fields, in order: J gene, V gene, D gene, clone size, CDR3 DNA, CDR3 protein. A D gene is named only where the DNA matches it firmly. Size is omitted from some rows. Given values are once, few, many or a class for expanded clones.

J: TRBJ2-5
V: TRBV12-3/TRBV12-4
D: NA
size: many
DNA: TGTGCCAGCAGGCTATATCTCCTACAAGAGACCCAGTACTTC
CDR3: CASRLYLLQETQYF

J: TRBJ1-5
V: TRBV18
D: NA
size: few
DNA: TGTGCCAGCTCTCTAGGAAGTGATCAGCCCCAGCATTTT
CDR3: CASSLGSDQPQHF

J: TRBJ2-3
V: TRBV30
D: NA
size: many
DNA: TGTGCCTGGAGTGCGCCCACAGATACGCAGTATTTT
CDR3: CAWSAPTDTQYF

J: TRBJ2-2
V: TRBV4-3
D: NA
size: few
DNA: TGCGCCAGCAGCCAATCCCCAACCGGGGAGCTGTTTTTT
CDR3: CASSQSPTGELFF

J: TRBJ2-7
V: TRBV10-3
D: NA
size: many
DNA: TGTGCCATCAGTGGGGACGGCTACGAGCAGTACTTC
CDR3: CAISGDGYEQYF

J: TRBJ1-6
V: TRBV12-3/TRBV12-4
D: NA
size: NA
DNA: TGTGCCAGCAGACTCGGGGTGGGGGATAATTCACCCCTCCACTTT
CDR3: CASRLGVGDNSPLHF

J: TRBJ1-4
V: TRBV30
D: NA
size: many
DNA: TGTGCCTGGAGTGCGGTGGGGACGGCTAATGAAAAACTGTTTTTT
CDR3: CAWSAVGTANEKLFF

J: TRBJ2-7
V: TRBV5-6
D: NA
size: few
DNA: TGTGCCAGCAGCATGAATTCCTACGAGCAGTACTTC
CDR3: CASSMNSYEQYF

J: TRBJ1-5
V: TRBV28
D: NA
size: many
DNA: TGTGCCAGCAGTCCCGATGTTGCGATTAGCAATCAGCCCCAGCATTTT
CDR3: CASSPDVAISNQPQHF

J: TRBJ2-7
V: TRBV6-5
D: TRBD2
size: few
DNA: TGTGCCAGCAGTTACTCTGCGGGAGGGCCGGTCTACGAGCAGTACTTC
CDR3: CASSYSAGGPVYEQYF

J: TRBJ2-7
V: TRBV6-2/TRBV6-3
D: TRBD1
size: many
DNA: TGTGCCAGCAGTAGACCGGGACAGAGCTCCTACGAGCAGTACTTC
CDR3: CASSRPGQSSYEQYF

J: TRBJ1-5
V: TRBV30
D: NA
size: NA
DNA: TGTGCCTGGAGTCTACTCGGTAGCAATCAGCCCCAGCATTTT
CDR3: CAWSLLGSNQPQHF

J: TRBJ1-3
V: TRBV5-1
D: NA
size: NA
DNA: TGCGCCAGCAGCTCAGCGGGCCCCGGGGTCACCATATATTTT
CDR3: CASSSAGPGVTIYF

J: TRBJ2-3
V: TRBV10-1
D: TRBD1
size: few
DNA: TGCGCCAGCAGTGAGTCGAGGCCTTTCCAGGGGGTTGATACGCAGTATTTT
CDR3: CASSESRPFQGVDTQYF

J: TRBJ2-1
V: TRBV3-1
D: TRBD2
size: NA
DNA: TGTGCCAGCAGACGTTTTAGCGGGAGGGATTACAATGAGCAGTTCTTC
CDR3: CASRRFSGRDYNEQFF

J: TRBJ2-3
V: TRBV4-3
D: TRBD2
size: NA
DNA: TGCGCCAGCAGCCGAGCTCTTCCGGGACTAGCGGGAGATACGCAGTATTTT
CDR3: CASSRALPGLAGDTQYF

J: TRBJ2-7
V: TRBV5-1
D: NA
size: many
DNA: TGCGCCAGCAGCCCCCCGGGGAGAGAATCCTACGAGCAGTACTTC
CDR3: CASSPPGRESYEQYF

J: TRBJ1-6
V: TRBV4-1
D: NA
size: few
DNA: TGCGCCAGCAGCCAAGATTGGCAGAATAATTCACCCCTCCACTTT
CDR3: CASSQDWQNNSPLHF

J: TRBJ2-1
V: TRBV12-3/TRBV12-4
D: TRBD2
size: NA
DNA: TGTGCCAGCAGTGTTAGCGGGAGGGCCGTAAATGAGCAGTTCTTC
CDR3: CASSVSGRAVNEQFF

J: TRBJ1-2
V: TRBV12-5
D: NA
size: many
DNA: TGTGCTAGTGGGGGATCGGGGGCTGGCTACACCTTC
CDR3: CASGGSGAGYTF

J: TRBJ2-1
V: TRBV11-2
D: NA
size: many
DNA: TGTGCCAGCAGCTCATCGTCCGGCAATGAGCAGTTCTTC
CDR3: CASSSSSGNEQFF

J: TRBJ2-1
V: TRBV9
D: NA
size: few
DNA: TGTGCCAGCAATCAGATAGGGGGTCCCTACAATGAGCAGTTCTTC
CDR3: CASNQIGGPYNEQFF

J: TRBJ2-1
V: TRBV7-2
D: NA
size: NA
DNA: TGTGCCAGCAGGGGGGGATCGCAGTTCTTC
CDR3: CASRGGSQFF

J: TRBJ2-1
V: TRBV29-1
D: NA
size: many
DNA: TGCAGCGCCACAGGGATCGTCTACAATGAGCAGTTCTTC
CDR3: CSATGIVYNEQFF

J: TRBJ2-1
V: TRBV5-1
D: TRBD2
size: NA
DNA: TGCGCCAGCAGCTCGGGGACTAGCGGGTACAATGGGCAGTTCTTC
CDR3: CASSSGTSGYNGQFF

J: TRBJ2-7
V: TRBV12-3/TRBV12-4
D: NA
size: NA
DNA: TGTGCCAGCAGTTTGGGGGGGGGGCTCCGGCAGTACTTC
CDR3: CASSLGGGLRQYF

J: TRBJ2-1
V: TRBV20-1
D: NA
size: NA
DNA: TGCAGTGCTGCAGGGTCTCTCACGGTTACACTAAACTACAATGAGCAGTTCTTC
CDR3: CSAAGSLTVTLNYNEQFF

J: TRBJ2-7
V: TRBV20-1
D: NA
size: NA
DNA: TGCAGTGCTAGAGGGGCCGAACAAGTCTCCTACGAGCAGTACTTC
CDR3: CSARGAEQVSYEQYF

J: TRBJ2-7
V: TRBV7-9
D: NA
size: NA
DNA: TGTGCCGGCAGCCGGGACGGGAGCTCCTACGAGCAGTACTTC
CDR3: CAGSRDGSSYEQYF

J: TRBJ1-5
V: TRBV6-2/TRBV6-3
D: NA
size: NA
DNA: TGTGCCAGCAGTTACGGGGCCAGCGGGGCGCTGACACCGGTTAAGCGCCAGCATTTT
CDR3: CASSYGASGALTPVKRQHF

J: TRBJ1-1
V: TRBV10-3
D: TRBD1
size: few
DNA: TGTGCCATCGGGGGACAGGGAGAGGCTGAAGCTTTCTTT
CDR3: CAIGGQGEAEAFF

J: TRBJ2-1
V: TRBV29-1
D: NA
size: few
DNA: TGCAGCGTTGAGACTAGTTTTCGATTAAGCTCCTACAATGAGCAGTTCTTC
CDR3: CSVETSFRLSSYNEQFF

J: TRBJ2-1
V: TRBV20-1
D: NA
size: many
DNA: TGCAGTGCTAGGGCGGGGTGGAATGAGCAGTTCTTC
CDR3: CSARAGWNEQFF

J: TRBJ2-7
V: TRBV6-1
D: TRBD2
size: many
DNA: TGTGCCAGCAGTGCGGGACTAGCGTTCTACGAGCAGTACTTC
CDR3: CASSAGLAFYEQYF

J: TRBJ1-5
V: TRBV6-2/TRBV6-3
D: TRBD1
size: few
DNA: TGTGCCAGCAGTTACTCGACCGGGACAGTATGGGATCAGCCCCAGCATTTT
CDR3: CASSYSTGTVWDQPQHF

J: TRBJ1-4
V: TRBV7-2
D: NA
size: many
DNA: TGTGCCAGCAGCTTCCCCCCCGACGAAAAACTGTTTTTT
CDR3: CASSFPPDEKLFF

J: TRBJ1-6
V: TRBV30
D: NA
size: many
DNA: TGTGCCTGGAGTTCGGGAGGAAGGTCACCCCTCCACTTT
CDR3: CAWSSGGRSPLHF

J: TRBJ2-7
V: TRBV5-1
D: NA
size: few
DNA: TGCGCCAGCAGCTTGGGCCATCGGGCCGGGAAACAAGGGTTCTACGAGCAGTACTTC
CDR3: CASSLGHRAGKQGFYEQYF

J: TRBJ2-3
V: TRBV5-6
D: TRBD2
size: few
DNA: TGTGCCAGCAGCTTGGAGGCTAGCGGGATGGGAGATACGCAGTATTTT
CDR3: CASSLEASGMGDTQYF

J: TRBJ1-2
V: TRBV2
D: NA
size: many
DNA: TGTGCCAGCAAGGACGGTGGAGGGGTTCCTGGCTACACCTTC
CDR3: CASKDGGGVPGYTF

J: TRBJ1-1
V: TRBV3-1
D: NA
size: many
DNA: TGTGCCAGCAGACCCCTGGACGGAAACACTGAAGCTTTCTTT
CDR3: CASRPLDGNTEAFF

J: TRBJ2-4
V: TRBV13
D: NA
size: many
DNA: TGTGCCAGCAGCGATACAGCAGGAGAGGACAAAAACATTCAGTACTTC
CDR3: CASSDTAGEDKNIQYF

J: TRBJ2-1
V: TRBV20-1
D: NA
size: many
DNA: TGCAGTGCTAGTTCCGGGGAGGAAACTTACAATGAGCAGTTCTTC
CDR3: CSASSGEETYNEQFF

J: TRBJ2-7
V: TRBV20-1
D: TRBD2
size: many
DNA: TGTAGTGCTACCCCGGGACTAGACCCTCGGGAGCAGTACTTC
CDR3: CSATPGLDPREQYF

J: TRBJ2-5
V: TRBV7-2
D: TRBD2
size: many
DNA: TGTGCCAGCCTAGCGGGAGGGTTGGAGACCCAGTACTTC
CDR3: CASLAGGLETQYF

J: TRBJ2-7
V: TRBV29-1
D: TRBD1
size: many
DNA: TGCAGCGGGGTCCGGGACAGGGTCTACGAGCAGTACTTC
CDR3: CSGVRDRVYEQYF

J: TRBJ2-7
V: TRBV7-6
D: NA
size: many
DNA: TGTGCCAGCAGCCCAGGCCACGAGCAGTACTTC
CDR3: CASSPGHEQYF

J: TRBJ2-6
V: TRBV2
D: NA
size: NA
DNA: TGTGCCAGCAGTGTTTACTCTGGGGCCAACGTCCTGACTTTC
CDR3: CASSVYSGANVLTF

J: TRBJ2-3
V: TRBV7-2
D: NA
size: many
DNA: TGTGCCAGCAGCTTCCGAGGATCTATAGTTTCAGATACGCAGTATTTT
CDR3: CASSFRGSIVSDTQYF

J: TRBJ2-1
V: TRBV4-3
D: NA
size: NA
DNA: TGCGCCAGCACCGAAGATGCACTAAGCTCCTACAATGAGCAGTTCTTC
CDR3: CASTEDALSSYNEQFF

J: TRBJ2-5
V: TRBV7-9
D: TRBD2
size: NA
DNA: TGTGCCAGCAAAACTAGCGAGACACAAGAGACCCAGTACTTC
CDR3: CASKTSETQETQYF

J: TRBJ2-3
V: TRBV9
D: NA
size: NA
DNA: TGTGCCAGCACACACAGCACCGGGAGCCCATATAGCACAGATACGCAGTATTTT
CDR3: CASTHSTGSPYSTDTQYF

J: TRBJ2-7
V: TRBV5-1
D: TRBD1
size: many
DNA: TGCGCCAGCAGTACGACCGGACAGGGGTACGAGCAGTACTTC
CDR3: CASSTTGQGYEQYF

J: TRBJ2-1
V: TRBV6-2/TRBV6-3
D: NA
size: NA
DNA: TGTGCCAGCAGTTACAACCCGGGGGCCTCCTACAATGAGCAGTTCTTC
CDR3: CASSYNPGASYNEQFF

J: TRBJ1-5
V: TRBV20-1
D: NA
size: NA
DNA: TGCAGTGCTGAGTTCGTGCCAGGTGATCAGCCCCAGCATTTT
CDR3: CSAEFVPGDQPQHF